This note documents a single TCR beta chain sequence. The sample comes from a study of T cell changes during pregnancy in multiple sclerosis. Profiled with immunoSEQ multiplex PCR; TCRdb holds only in-frame clones, not every one. The data hold 45,000 to 55,000 clones, with almost 90% observed a single time. This CDR3 has 14 residues. V lost 3 bases and J 4 bases, leaving 13 bases between the germline ends. The germline CDR1 and CDR2 sequences are SGDLS and YYNGEE. The source was peripheral blood, collected in the first trimester of pregnancy. The V and J genes are TRBV9 and TRBJ2-5; weak D call: TRBD2 (5 bases). The TCR originated in a female donor in good health, enrolled as a control in a pregnancy study. For the CDR3, the DNA is TGTGCCAGCAGCGGGGGTCCTGAGGGAGAGACCCAGTACTTC. It translates to CASSGGPEGETQYF.